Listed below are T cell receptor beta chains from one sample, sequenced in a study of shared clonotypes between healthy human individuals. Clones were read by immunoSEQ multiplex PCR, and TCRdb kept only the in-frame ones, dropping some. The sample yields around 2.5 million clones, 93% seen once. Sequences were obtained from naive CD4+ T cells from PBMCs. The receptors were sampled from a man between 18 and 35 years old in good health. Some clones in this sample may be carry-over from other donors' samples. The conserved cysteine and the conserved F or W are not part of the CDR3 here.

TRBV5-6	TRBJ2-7	ASSLTIDPKGDEQY
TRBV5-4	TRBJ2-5	ASSSTGLATN
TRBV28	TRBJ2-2	ASITTSGKKVDTGELF
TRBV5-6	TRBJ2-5	ASSMRETQY
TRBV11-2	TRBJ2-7	ASRGTGSYEQY
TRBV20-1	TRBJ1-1	SASTPLEAF
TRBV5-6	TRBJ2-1	ASSFPGPTNEQF
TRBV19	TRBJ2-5	ASSKSGTLQETQY
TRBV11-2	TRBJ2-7	ASSLRRNERGAYEQY
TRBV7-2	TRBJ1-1	ASSPTTKGGTEAF
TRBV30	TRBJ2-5	AWTGTDQETQY
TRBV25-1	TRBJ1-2	ASSPILPGDTRGYT
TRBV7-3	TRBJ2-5	ASSLGRETETQY
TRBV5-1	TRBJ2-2	ASSFLQNPEGELF
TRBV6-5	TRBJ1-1	ASSYGQGYTEAF
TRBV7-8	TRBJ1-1	ASSLVSGNTEAF
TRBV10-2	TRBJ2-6	ASSESSGLSSGANVLT
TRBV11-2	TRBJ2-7	ASSLGRLYEQY
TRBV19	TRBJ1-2	ASTSGGRGYGYT
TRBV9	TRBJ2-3	ASASLAGSSTDTQY
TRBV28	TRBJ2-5	ASSPRETQY
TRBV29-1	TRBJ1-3	SVASAGSSGNTIY
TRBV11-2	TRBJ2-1	ASSFRPTSGRSYNEQF
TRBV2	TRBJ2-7	ASSERAGQPPYEQY
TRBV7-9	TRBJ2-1	ASSLTGSSYNEQF
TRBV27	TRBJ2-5	ASADRGIQETQY
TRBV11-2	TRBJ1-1	ASSPTRGNTEAF
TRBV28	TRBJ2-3	ASSLFRSTDTQY
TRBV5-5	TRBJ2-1	ASSLNDGEQF
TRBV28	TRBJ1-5	ASRGVIGGNQPQH
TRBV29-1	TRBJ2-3	SVEGRGIIAGGPGTQY
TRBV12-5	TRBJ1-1	ASGLVRGVFTEAF
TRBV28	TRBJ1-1	ASSPSHLSGLNTEAF
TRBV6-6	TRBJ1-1	ASSYSGQLGEAF
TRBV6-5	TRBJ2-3	ASRGGTDTQY
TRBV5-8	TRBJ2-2	ASSLSGGSGELF
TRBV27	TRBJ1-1	ASSPMGQGFTEAF
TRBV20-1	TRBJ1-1	SARAAPEAF
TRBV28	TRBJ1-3	ASRGSGNTIY
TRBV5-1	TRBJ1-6	ASSFTTESPLH